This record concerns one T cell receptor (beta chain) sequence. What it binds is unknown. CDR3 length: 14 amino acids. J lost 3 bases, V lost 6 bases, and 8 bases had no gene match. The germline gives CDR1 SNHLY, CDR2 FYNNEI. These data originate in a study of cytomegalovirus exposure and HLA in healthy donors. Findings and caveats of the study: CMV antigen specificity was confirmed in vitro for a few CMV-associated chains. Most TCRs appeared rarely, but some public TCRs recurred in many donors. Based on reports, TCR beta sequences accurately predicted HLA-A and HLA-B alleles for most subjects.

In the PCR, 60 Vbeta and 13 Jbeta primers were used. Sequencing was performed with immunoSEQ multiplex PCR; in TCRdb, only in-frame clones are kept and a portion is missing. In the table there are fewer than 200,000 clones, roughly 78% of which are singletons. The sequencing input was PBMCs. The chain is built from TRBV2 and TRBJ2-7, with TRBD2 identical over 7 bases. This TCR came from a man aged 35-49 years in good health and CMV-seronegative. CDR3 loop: CASRETGGSYEQYF. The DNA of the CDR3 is TGTGCCAGCAGGGAGACTGGCGGGAGCTACGAGCAGTACTTC.